The present T cell receptor (beta chain) was sequenced within a study of T-cell reconstitution after alpha-beta-depleted transplantation in children. V lost 5 bases to trimming and J lost 4 bases; unmatched junction nucleotides: 4. The CDR3 consists of 13 residues. From germline, CDR1 is SGHTA and CDR2 FQGNSA. Molecular barcoding with unique molecular identifiers was used for the TCRbeta library. TCRdb ran MiXCR on the PCR reads and lists one entry per CDR3 protein. The sample has roughly 350,000 distinct CDR3 sequences, around 10% seen once. V is TRBV7-2 and J is TRBJ1-1, with TRBD1 matching 7 bases. Sequenced here: PBMCs from the stem cell graft donor, sampled from the stem cell graft. The TCR originated in a human donor who donated a stem cell graft to a child with acute lymphoblastic leukemia. The DNA for the CDR3 is TGTGCCAGCAGCCGTCAGGGGGTCACTGAAGCTTTCTTT. Encoded protein: CASSRQGVTEAFF.